This T cell receptor beta chain appears in the sequencing data of a study of technical replicates of blood from a few donors (dated by TCRdb to 2016 to 2017). As for this clone: Its antigen is not yet known. Base qualities were left out, and no much larger clone turns up one base away.

Libraries were made using the immunoSEQ multiplex PCR assay. Drawn from immuneACCESS, this table holds only the in-frame rearrangements with V and J called that TCRdb kept. Clones are partly lost; checked studies trace under half to an unresolved V gene and leave the rest unexplained. The sample table records about 80,000 clones; 94% of these occur just once. Together, the top ten hold 0.38% of the sample. CDR1 SGHRS and CDR2 YFSETQ are derived from the germline V gene. CDR3 length: 11 amino acids, cysteine to phenylalanine. The sequence is cut down to CDR3 DNA, 33 bases in frame from base 1. The junction shows trimming of 1 base on V and 5 bases on J, plus 4 bases between the germline ends.

The V gene is TRBV5-1 and the J gene is TRBJ2-7, with the identity of the D gene unclear. This TCR derives from a human donor in good health. Sequencing input: T cells isolated from PBMCs. CDR3 protein: CASSLNNEQYF. The nucleotide sequence reads as follows: TGCGCCAGCAGCTTGAATAACGAGCAGTACTTC.